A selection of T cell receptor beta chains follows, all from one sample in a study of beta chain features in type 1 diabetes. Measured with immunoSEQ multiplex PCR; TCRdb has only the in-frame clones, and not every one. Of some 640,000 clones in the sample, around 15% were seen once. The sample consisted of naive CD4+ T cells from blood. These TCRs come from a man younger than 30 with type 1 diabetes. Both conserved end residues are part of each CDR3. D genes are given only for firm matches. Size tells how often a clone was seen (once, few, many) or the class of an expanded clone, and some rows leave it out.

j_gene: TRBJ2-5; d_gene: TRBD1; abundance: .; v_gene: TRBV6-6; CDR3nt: TGTACCACAGGGGAAAAGTACCAAGAGACCCAGTACTTC; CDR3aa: CTTGEKYQETQYF
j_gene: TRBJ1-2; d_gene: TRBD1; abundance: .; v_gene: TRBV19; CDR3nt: TGTGCCAGCAAACCGGACAGACAGGGTCGGCGCTACACCTTC; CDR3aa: CASKPDRQGRRYTF
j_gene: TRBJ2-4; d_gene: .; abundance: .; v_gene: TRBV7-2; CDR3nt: TGTGCCAGCAGCCCGCACGCTCAAAAAAACATTCAGTACTTC; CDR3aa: CASSPHAQKNIQYF
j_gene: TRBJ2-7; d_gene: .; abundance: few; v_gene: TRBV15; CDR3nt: TGTGCCACCAGCAGAGATGGGGGAGGCTCCTACGAGCAGTACTTC; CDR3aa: CATSRDGGGSYEQYF
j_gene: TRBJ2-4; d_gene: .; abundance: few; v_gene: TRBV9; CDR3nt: TGTGCCAGCAGCAAATGGGTTAAAAACATTCAGTACTTC; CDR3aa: CASSKWVKNIQYF
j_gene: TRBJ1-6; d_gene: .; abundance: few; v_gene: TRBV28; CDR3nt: TGTGCCAGCAGCACCAATTCACCCCTCCACTTT; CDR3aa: CASSTNSPLHF
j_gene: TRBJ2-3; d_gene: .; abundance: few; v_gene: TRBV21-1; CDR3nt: TGTGCCAGCAGCAAGGGTTTCACAGATACGCAGTATTTT; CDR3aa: CASSKGFTDTQYF
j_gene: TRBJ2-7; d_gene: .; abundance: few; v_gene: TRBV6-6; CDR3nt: TGTGCCAGCACCCAAGGTACAGGGATCAGGGAGCAGTACTTC; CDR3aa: CASTQGTGIREQYF
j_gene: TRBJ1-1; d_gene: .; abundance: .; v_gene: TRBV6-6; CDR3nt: TGTGCCAGCAGTACGGGCCAAACAGTGAACACTGAAGCTTTCTTT; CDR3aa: CASSTGQTVNTEAFF
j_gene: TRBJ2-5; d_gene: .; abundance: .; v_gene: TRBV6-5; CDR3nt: TGTGCCAGCAGTTACTCGGGGACGGCAGAGACCCAGTACTTC; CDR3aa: CASSYSGTAETQYF
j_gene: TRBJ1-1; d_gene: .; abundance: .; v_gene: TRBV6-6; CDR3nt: TGTGCCGGCGGTTCGGGGCTGAACACTGAAGCTTTCTTT; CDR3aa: CAGGSGLNTEAFF
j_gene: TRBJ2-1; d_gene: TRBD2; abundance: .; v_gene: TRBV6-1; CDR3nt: TGTGCCAGCGGACTAGTTTCGCTCTATGAGCAGTTCTTC; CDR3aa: CASGLVSLYEQFF
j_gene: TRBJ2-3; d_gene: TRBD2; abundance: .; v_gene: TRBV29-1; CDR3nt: TGCAGCGTTGAGGGGGGGACCCGCACAGATACGCAGTATTTT; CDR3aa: CSVEGGTRTDTQYF
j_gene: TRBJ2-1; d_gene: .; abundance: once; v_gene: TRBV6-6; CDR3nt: TGTGCCAGCAGTCCCCCGTGGCGGTCCCACAATGAGCAGTTCTTC; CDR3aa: CASSPPWRSHNEQFF
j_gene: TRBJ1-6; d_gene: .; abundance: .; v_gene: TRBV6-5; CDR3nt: TGTGCCAGCAGTTACTCACAGGGTGGTTCACCCCTCCACTTT; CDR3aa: CASSYSQGGSPLHF
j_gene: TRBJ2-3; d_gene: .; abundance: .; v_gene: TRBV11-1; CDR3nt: TGTGCCAGCAGCCCAGGGGTCACAGATACGCAGTATTTT; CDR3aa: CASSPGVTDTQYF
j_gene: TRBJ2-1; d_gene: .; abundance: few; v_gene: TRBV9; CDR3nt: TGTGCCAGCAGCGTAGCGGGGGACCATTACAATGAGCAGTTCTTC; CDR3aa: CASSVAGDHYNEQFF
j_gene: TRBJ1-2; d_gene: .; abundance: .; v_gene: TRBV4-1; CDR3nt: TGCGCCAGCAGCCAAGCTTCGGGGGGGCTTGGATATGGCTACACCTTC; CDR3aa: CASSQASGGLGYGYTF
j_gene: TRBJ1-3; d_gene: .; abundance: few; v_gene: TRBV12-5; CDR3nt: TGTGCTAGTGGTTTGGTGATCGCAGGCCGCTCTGGAAACACCATATATTTT; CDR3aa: CASGLVIAGRSGNTIYF
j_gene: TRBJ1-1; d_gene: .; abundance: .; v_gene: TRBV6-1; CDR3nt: TGTGCCAGCAGTGAAGCGGGGCCGATAGTCTTT; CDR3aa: CASSEAGPIVF
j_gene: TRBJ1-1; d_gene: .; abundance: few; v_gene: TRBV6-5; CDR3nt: TGTGCCAGCAGTTTAGCCCACGGGGACACTGAAGCTTTCTTT; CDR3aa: CASSLAHGDTEAFF
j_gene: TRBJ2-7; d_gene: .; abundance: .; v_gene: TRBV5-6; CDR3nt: TGTGCCAGCAGCTTGGCCACAGGGTTGTACTCCTACGAGCAGTACTTC; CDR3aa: CASSLATGLYSYEQYF
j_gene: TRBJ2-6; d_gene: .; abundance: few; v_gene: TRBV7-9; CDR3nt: TGTGCCAGCAGATCTGGGGCCAACGTCCTGACTTTC; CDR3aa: CASRSGANVLTF
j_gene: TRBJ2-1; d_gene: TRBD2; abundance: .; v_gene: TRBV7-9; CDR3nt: TGTGCCAGCAGCCATATCTCCGTGCCGGGACTAGCGATATACAATGAGCAGTTCTTC; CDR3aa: CASSHISVPGLAIYNEQFF
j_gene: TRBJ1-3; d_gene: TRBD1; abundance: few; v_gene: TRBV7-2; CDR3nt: TGTGCCAGCAGCCAACAGGGGAGCTCTGGAAACACCATATATTTT; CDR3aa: CASSQQGSSGNTIYF
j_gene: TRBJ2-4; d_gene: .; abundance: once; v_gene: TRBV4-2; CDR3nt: TGTGCCAGCAGCTTGGGTGGTACGGACATTCAGTACTTC; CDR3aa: CASSLGGTDIQYF
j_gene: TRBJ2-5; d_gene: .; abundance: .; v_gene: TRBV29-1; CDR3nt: TGCAGCGTTGCGTGGGGTCTCAAGTTCCAAGAGACCCAGTACTTC; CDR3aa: CSVAWGLKFQETQYF
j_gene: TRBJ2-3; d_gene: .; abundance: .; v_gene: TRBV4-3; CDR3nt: TGCGCCAGCAGCCAAGAACCAAGGACACCTAGCACAGATACGCAGTATTTT; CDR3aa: CASSQEPRTPSTDTQYF
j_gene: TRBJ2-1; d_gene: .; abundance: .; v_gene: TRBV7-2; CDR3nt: TGTGCCAGCAGACCCATCTCCGGCTCCTACAATGAGCAGTTCTTC; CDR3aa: CASRPISGSYNEQFF
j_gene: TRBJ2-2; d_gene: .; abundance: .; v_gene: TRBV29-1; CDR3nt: TGCAGCGCCCGAGGGCTGAGGATCGACACCGGGGAGCTGTTTTTT; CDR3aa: CSARGLRIDTGELFF
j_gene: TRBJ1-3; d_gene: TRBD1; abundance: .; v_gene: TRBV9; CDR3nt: TGTGCCAGCAGCTTGAGAGGGGACAGCTCTGGAAACACCATATATTTT; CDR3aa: CASSLRGDSSGNTIYF
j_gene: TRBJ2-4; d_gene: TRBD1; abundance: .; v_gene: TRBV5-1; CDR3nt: TGCGCCAGCAGCTTGGAGGCAGGGGGAGACATTCAGTACTTC; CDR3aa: CASSLEAGGDIQYF
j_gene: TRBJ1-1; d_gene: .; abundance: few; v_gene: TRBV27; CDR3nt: TGTGCCAGCAGTTCCATGAGGAAAGAAGCTTTCTTT; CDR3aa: CASSSMRKEAFF
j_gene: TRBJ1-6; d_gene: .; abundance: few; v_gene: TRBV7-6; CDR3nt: TGTGCCAGCAGCTTCCCCCCATACTCACCCCTCCACTTT; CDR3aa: CASSFPPYSPLHF
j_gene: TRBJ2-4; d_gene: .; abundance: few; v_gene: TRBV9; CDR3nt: TGTGCCAGCAGCGTAGGGGCAGTCGCCAAAAACATTCAGTACTTC; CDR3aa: CASSVGAVAKNIQYF
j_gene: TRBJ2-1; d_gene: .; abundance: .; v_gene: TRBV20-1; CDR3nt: TGCAGTGCCAGACTGAACAATGAGCAGTTCTTC; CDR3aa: CSARLNNEQFF
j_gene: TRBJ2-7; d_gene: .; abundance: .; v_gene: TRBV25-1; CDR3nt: TGTGCCAGCAGTGAAGGGACATGGCACGAGCAGTACTTC; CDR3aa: CASSEGTWHEQYF
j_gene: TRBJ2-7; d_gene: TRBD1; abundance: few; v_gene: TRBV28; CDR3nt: TGTGCCAGCAGTTCCGGACAGGGGGACGAGCAGTACTTC; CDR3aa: CASSSGQGDEQYF
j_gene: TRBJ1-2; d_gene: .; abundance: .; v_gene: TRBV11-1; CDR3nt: TGTGCCAGCAGCTTAAGGGGAGCGGGCGCAGGCTACACCTTC; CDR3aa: CASSLRGAGAGYTF
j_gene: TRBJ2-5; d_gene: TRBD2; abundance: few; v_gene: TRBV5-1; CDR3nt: TGCGCCAGCAGCTTGGCGACTAGCGCGACCAAAGAGACCCAGTACTTC; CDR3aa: CASSLATSATKETQYF
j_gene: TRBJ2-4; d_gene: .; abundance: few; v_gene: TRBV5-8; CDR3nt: TGTGCCAGCAGCTCGTCTAGAGAGGGGGACATTCAGTACTTC; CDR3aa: CASSSSREGDIQYF
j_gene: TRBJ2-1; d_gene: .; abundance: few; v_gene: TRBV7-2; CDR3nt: TGTGCCAGCACACCGTATGACCCCAATGAGCAGTTCTTC; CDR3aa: CASTPYDPNEQFF